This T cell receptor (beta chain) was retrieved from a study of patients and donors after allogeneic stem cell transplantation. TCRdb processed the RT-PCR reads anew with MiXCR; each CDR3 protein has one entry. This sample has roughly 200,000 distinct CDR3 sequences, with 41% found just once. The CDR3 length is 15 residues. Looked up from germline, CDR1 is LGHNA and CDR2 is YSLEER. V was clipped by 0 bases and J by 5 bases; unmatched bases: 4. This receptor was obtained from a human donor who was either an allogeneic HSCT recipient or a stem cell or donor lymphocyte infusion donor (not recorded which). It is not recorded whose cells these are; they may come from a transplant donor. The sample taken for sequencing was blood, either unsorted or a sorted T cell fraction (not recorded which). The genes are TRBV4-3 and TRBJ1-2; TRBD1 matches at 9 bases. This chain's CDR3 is CASSQDRGQGYGYTF. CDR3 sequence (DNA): TGCGCCAGCAGCCAAGATCGGGGACAGGGTTATGGCTACACCTTC.